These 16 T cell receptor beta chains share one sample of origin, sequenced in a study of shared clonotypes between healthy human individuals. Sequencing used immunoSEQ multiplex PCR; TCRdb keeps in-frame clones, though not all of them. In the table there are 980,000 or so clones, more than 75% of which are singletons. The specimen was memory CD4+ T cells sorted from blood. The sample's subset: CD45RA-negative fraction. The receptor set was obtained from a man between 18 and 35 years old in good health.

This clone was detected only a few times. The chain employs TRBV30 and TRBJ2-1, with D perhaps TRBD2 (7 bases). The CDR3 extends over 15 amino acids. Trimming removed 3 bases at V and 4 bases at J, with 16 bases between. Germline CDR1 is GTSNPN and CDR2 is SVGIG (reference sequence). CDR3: CAWSAGGAGYNEQFF. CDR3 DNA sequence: TGTGCCTGGAGCGCTGGGGGGGCAGGATACAATGAGCAGTTCTTC. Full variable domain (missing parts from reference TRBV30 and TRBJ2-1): SQTIHQWPATLVQPVGSPLSLECTVEGTSNPNLYWYRQAAGRGLQLLFYSVGIGQISSEVPQNLSASRPQDRQFILSSKKLLLSDSGFYLCAWSAGGAGYNEQFFGPGTRLTVL.

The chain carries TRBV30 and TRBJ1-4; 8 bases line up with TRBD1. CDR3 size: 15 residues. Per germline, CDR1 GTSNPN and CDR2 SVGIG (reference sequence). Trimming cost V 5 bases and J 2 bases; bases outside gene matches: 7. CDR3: CAWGTGVRTNEKLFF. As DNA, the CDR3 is TGTGCCTGGGGGACAGGAGTTAGGACTAATGAAAAACTGTTTTTT. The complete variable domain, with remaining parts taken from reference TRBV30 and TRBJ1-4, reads SQTIHQWPATLVQPVGSPLSLECTVEGTSNPNLYWYRQAAGRGLQLLFYSVGIGQISSEVPQNLSASRPQDRQFILSSKKLLLSDSGFYLCAWGTGVRTNEKLFFGSGTQLSVL.

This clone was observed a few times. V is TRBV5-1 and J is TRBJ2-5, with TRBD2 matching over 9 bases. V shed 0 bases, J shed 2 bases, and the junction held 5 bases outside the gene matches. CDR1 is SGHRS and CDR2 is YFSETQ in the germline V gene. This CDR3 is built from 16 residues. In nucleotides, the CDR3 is TGCGCCAGCAGCTTGGGGCCTAGCGGGAAACAAGAGACCCAGTACTTC. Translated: CASSLGPSGKQETQYF. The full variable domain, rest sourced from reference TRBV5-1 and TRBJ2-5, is KAGVTQTPRYLIKTRGQQVTLSCSPISGHRSVSWYQQTPGQGLQFLFEYFSETQRNKGNFPGRFSGRQFSNSRSEMNVSTLELGDSALYLCASSLGPSGKQETQYFGPGTRLLVL.

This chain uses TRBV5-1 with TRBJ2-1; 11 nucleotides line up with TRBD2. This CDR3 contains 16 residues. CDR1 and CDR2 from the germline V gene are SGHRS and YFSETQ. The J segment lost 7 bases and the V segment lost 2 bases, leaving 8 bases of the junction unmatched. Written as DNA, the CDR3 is TGCGCCAGCAGCTTATTGACTAGCGGGATAGGGAATGAGCAGTTCTTC. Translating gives CASSLLTSGIGNEQFF.

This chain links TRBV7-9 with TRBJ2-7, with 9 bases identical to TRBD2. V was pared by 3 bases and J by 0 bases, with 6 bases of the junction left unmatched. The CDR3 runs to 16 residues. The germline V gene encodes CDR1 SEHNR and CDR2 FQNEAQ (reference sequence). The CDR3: CASSLVAGASSYEQYF. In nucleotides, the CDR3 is TGTGCCAGCAGCTTGGTAGCGGGGGCCAGCTCCTACGAGCAGTACTTC.

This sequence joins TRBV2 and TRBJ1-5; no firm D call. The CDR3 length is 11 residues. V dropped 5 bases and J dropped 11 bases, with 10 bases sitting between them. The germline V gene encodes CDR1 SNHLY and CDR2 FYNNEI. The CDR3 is CASSQREAQHF. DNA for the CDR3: TGTGCCAGCAGTCAACGGGAAGCCCAGCATTTT.

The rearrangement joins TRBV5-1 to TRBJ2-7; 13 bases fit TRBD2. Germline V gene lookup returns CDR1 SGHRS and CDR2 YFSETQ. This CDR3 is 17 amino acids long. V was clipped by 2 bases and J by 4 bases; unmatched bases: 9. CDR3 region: CASSFGPKLAGGYEQYF. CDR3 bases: TGCGCCAGCAGCTTTGGTCCCAAACTAGCGGGGGGGTACGAGCAGTACTTC. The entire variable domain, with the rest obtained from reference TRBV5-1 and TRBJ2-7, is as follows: KAGVTQTPRYLIKTRGQQVTLSCSPISGHRSVSWYQQTPGQGLQFLFEYFSETQRNKGNFPGRFSGRQFSNSRSEMNVSTLELGDSALYLCASSFGPKLAGGYEQYFGPGTRLTVT.

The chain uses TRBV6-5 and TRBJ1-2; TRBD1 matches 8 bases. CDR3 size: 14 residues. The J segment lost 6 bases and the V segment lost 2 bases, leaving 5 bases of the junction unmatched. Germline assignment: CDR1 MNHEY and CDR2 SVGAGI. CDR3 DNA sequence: TGTGCCAGCAGTTACCTGGACAGGGCGGATGGCTACACCTTC. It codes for CASSYLDRADGYTF.

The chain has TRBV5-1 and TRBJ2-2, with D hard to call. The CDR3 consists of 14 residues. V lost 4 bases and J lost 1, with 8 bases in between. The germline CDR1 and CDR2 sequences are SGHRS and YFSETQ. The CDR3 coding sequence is TGCGCCAGCAGCGACCCCGGGAACACCGGGGAGCTGTTTTTT. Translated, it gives CASSDPGNTGELFF. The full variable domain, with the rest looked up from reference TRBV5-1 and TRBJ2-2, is KAGVTQTPRYLIKTRGQQVTLSCSPISGHRSVSWYQQTPGQGLQFLFEYFSETQRNKGNFPGRFSGRQFSNSRSEMNVSTLELGDSALYLCASSDPGNTGELFFGEGSRLTVL.

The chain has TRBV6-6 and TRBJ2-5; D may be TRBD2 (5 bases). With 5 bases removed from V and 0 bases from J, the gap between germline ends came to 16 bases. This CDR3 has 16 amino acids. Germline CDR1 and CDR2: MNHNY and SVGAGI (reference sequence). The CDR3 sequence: CASSPIKDWDQETQYF. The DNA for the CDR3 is TGTGCCAGCAGTCCAATAAAGGACTGGGACCAAGAGACCCAGTACTTC.

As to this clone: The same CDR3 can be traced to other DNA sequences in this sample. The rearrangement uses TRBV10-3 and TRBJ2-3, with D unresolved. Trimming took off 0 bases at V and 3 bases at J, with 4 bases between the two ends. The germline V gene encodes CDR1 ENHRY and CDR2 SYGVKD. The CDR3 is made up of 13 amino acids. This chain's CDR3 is CAISESRTDTQYF. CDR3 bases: TGTGCCATCAGTGAGTCCAGGACAGATACGCAGTATTTT.

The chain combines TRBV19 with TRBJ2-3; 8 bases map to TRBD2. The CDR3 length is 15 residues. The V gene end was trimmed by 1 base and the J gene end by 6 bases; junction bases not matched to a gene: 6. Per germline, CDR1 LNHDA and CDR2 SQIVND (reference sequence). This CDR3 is CASSIGLATGDTQYF. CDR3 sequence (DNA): TGTGCCAGTAGTATAGGACTAGCGACGGGTGATACGCAGTATTTT.

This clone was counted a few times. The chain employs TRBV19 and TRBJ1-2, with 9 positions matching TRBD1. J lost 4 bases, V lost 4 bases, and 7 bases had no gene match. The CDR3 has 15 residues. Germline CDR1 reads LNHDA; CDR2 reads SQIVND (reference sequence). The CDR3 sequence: CASSTSTGGFYGYTF. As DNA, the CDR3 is TGTGCCAGTAGTACCTCGACAGGGGGGTTCTATGGCTACACCTTC. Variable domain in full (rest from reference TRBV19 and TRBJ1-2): DGGITQSPKYLFRKEGQNVTLSCEQNLNHDAMYWYRQDPGQGLRLIYYSQIVNDFQKGDIAEGYSVSREKKESFPLTVTSAQKNPTAFYLCASSTSTGGFYGYTFGSGTRLTVV.

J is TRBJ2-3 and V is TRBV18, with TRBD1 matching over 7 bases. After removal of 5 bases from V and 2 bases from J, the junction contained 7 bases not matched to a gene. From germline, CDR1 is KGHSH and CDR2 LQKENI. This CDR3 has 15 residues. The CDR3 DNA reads TGTGCCAGCTCAGGACGACAGGGATCCACAGATACGCAGTATTTT. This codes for CASSGRQGSTDTQYF.

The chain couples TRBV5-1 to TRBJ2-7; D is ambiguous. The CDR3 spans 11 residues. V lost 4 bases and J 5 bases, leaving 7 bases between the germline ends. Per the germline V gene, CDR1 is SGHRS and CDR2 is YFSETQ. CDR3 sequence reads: CASSAADEQYF. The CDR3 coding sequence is TGCGCCAGCAGCGCCGCAGACGAGCAGTACTTC.

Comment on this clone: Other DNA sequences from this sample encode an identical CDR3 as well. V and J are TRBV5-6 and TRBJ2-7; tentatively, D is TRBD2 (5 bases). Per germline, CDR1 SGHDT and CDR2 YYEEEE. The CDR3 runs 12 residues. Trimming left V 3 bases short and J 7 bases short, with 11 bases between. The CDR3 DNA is TGTGCCAGCAGCTATAACCGGGGAGAGCAGTACTTC. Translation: CASSYNRGEQYF.